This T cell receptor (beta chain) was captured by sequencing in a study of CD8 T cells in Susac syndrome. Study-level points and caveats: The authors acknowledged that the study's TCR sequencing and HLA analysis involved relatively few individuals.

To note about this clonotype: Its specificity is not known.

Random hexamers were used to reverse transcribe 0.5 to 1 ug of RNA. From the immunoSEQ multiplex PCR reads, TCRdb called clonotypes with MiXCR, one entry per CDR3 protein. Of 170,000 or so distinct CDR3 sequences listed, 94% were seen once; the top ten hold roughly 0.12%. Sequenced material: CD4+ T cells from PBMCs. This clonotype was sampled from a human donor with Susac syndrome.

As DNA, the CDR3 is TGTGCCACAAAGGGCAGGGACGGCTACACCTTC. Translated: CATKGRDGYTF. This chain joins TRBV3-1 and TRBJ1-2, with a tentative D call TRBD1 (5 bases). V lost 10 bases and J lost 8, with 14 bases in between. This CDR3 is built from 11 residues. Per germline, CDR1 LGHDT and CDR2 YNNKEL (reference sequence).